This entry lists 25 T cell receptor beta chains sequenced from one sample in a study of monozygotic twins with inflammatory bowel disease. From the 5' RACE reads, TCRdb lists one entry per CDR3 protein and no DNA. This repertoire includes 440,000 or so distinct CDR3 sequences. The specimen sequenced was blood. These receptors came from a human donor with ulcerative colitis or Crohn's disease, or a healthy co-twin of an affected twin (not recorded which).

The rearrangement links TRBV6-1 to TRBJ2-5; TCRdb reports TRBD2, a call that lacks DNA to check it against. The CDR3 loop spans 16 amino acids. The V gene's germline CDR1 is MNHNS and CDR2 SASEGT. The CDR3 here is CASTQGPPYIQETQYF.

The chain carries TRBV27 and TRBJ1-2; TCRdb proposes TRBD1, but this gene call is untestable without DNA. Per the germline V gene, CDR1 is MNHEY and CDR2 is SMNVEV (reference sequence). The CDR3 extends over 14 amino acids. CDR3 sequence reads: CASSLYGTSPGYTF.

The chain recombines TRBV4-3 with TRBJ2-5; TCRdb proposes TRBD2, but this gene call is untestable without DNA. Germline V gene data show CDR1 as LGHNA and CDR2 as YSLEER. CDR3 length: 16 amino acids. CDR3 in amino acids: CASSQGPAGGLETQYF.

This chain links TRBV5-6 with TRBJ2-7; TCRdb reports TRBD1, a call that lacks DNA to check it against. The CDR3 sequence is 15 residues long. Germline V CDR1 and CDR2: SGHDT, YYEEEE. CDR3 protein: CASSLVTGGTGEQYF.

The V call is TRBV6-5, the J call TRBJ2-1; with no DNA, the TCRdb D assignment of TRBD1 cannot be verified. Germline V gene data show CDR1 as MNHEY and CDR2 as SVGAGI. The CDR3 totals 13 residues. The CDR3: CASRDRVYNEQFF.

The CDR3 is CASSRTGEGWTDTQYF. This chain connects TRBV5-6 to TRBJ2-3; TCRdb's D call, TRBD1, is unchecked because there is no DNA. CDR1 is SGHDT, CDR2 YYEEEE, per germline. CDR3 length equals 16 residues.

V gene TRBV30 combines with J gene TRBJ2-5; with no DNA, the TCRdb D assignment of TRBD1 cannot be verified. The CDR3 consists of 13 residues. The V gene's germline CDR1 is GTSNPN and CDR2 SVGIG (reference sequence). The CDR3 is CAWRGGKGETQYF.

The chain carries TRBV5-1 and TRBJ2-2; TCRdb's D gene call, TRBD2, goes unchecked for lack of DNA. The CDR3 length is 16 residues. Germline-derived CDR1 and CDR2 are SGHRS and YFSETQ. This CDR3 is CASSVLAGAHTGELFF.

This chain uses TRBV29-1 with TRBJ1-1. Per germline, CDR1 SQVTM and CDR2 ANQGSEA. CDR3 size: 11 residues. This CDR3 is CSVELGVEAFF.

V is TRBV11-2 and J is TRBJ2-3; the D call of TRBD1 rests on TCRdb alone, since no DNA is present to check it. The CDR3 has 13 amino acids. Germline V gene lookup returns CDR1 SGHAT and CDR2 FQNNGV. The CDR3 is CASARGETDTQYF. Combining the CDR3 with reference TRBV11-2 and TRBJ2-3 gives the whole variable domain EAGVAQSPRYKIIEKRQSVAFWCNPISGHATLYWYQQILGQGPKLLIQFQNNGVVDDSQLPKDRFSAERLKGVDSTLKIQPAKLEDSAVYLCASARGETDTQYFGPGTRLTVL.

This chain connects TRBV20-1 to TRBJ2-7; checking the TCRdb D call of TRBD1 is not possible without DNA. This CDR3 is built from 13 residues. Per germline, CDR1 DFQATT and CDR2 SNEGSKA (reference sequence). CDR3 in amino acids: CSAKSGNAYEQYF.

The chain links TRBV12-3 or TRBV12-4 to TRBJ1-3; the TRBD1 assignment by TCRdb is unverifiable without DNA. There are 14 residues in the CDR3. CDR3 region: CASSWTASGNTIYF.

This sequence joins TRBV12-3 or TRBV12-4 and TRBJ1-2; absent DNA, TCRdb's TRBD1 call cannot be checked. The CDR3 runs to 13 residues. CDR3 loop: CASSAQGYYGYTF.

The chain employs TRBV12-3 or TRBV12-4 and TRBJ1-1. CDR3 length equals 14 residues. The CDR3 sequence: CASTLRGGNTEAFF.

V and J are TRBV27 and TRBJ2-7. This CDR3 has 14 amino acids. The germline gives CDR1 MNHEY, CDR2 SMNVEV (reference sequence). The CDR3 protein is CASSLGRKSYEQYF.

V is TRBV2 and J is TRBJ1-5; no DNA is available, so the TRBD1 call from TCRdb remains unchecked. In germline, CDR1 is SNHLY, CDR2 FYNNEI. The length of the CDR3 is 13 residues. The CDR3 loop is CASSGQGAQPQHF.

CDR3 sequence reads: CASSSTSGTADTQHF. The chain links TRBV3-1 to TRBJ2-3; TCRdb reports TRBD2, a call that lacks DNA to check it against. The CDR3 covers 15 residues. CDR1 and CDR2 (germline): LGHDT, YNNKEL (reference sequence).

J is TRBJ1-2 and V is TRBV29-1. CDR1 SQVTM and CDR2 ANQGSEA come from the germline V gene. CDR3 size: 13 residues. The CDR3 protein is CSVHVGGNYGYTF.

CDR3 amino acids: CASSLSWREGQPQHF. The chain carries TRBV27 and TRBJ1-5. This CDR3 spans 15 amino acids. The germline V gene encodes CDR1 MNHEY and CDR2 SMNVEV (reference sequence).

The chain employs TRBV3-1 and TRBJ1-3; TCRdb outputs TRBD1, but without DNA this stays unchecked. This CDR3 comprises 17 residues. In germline, CDR1 is LGHDT, CDR2 YNNKEL (reference sequence). The CDR3 region is CASSQGAGRYSGNTIYF.

The rearrangement links TRBV9 to TRBJ2-1; the D call of TRBD1 rests on TCRdb alone, since no DNA is present to check it. Looked up from germline, CDR1 is SGDLS and CDR2 is YYNGEE. The CDR3 has 14 residues. This CDR3 reads CASSGPWGEDEQFF.

The rearrangement joins TRBV3-1 to TRBJ2-5; TCRdb outputs TRBD2, but without DNA this stays unchecked. The CDR3 loop spans 15 amino acids. Germline V gene lookup returns CDR1 LGHDT and CDR2 YNNKEL (reference sequence). This chain's CDR3 is CASSDYSGNQETQYF.

The rearrangement links TRBV7-2 to TRBJ2-1; the D call of TRBD2 rests on TCRdb alone, since no DNA is present to check it. The CDR3 consists of 17 residues. From germline, CDR1 is SGHTA and CDR2 FQGNSA. The CDR3 region is CASSLVASAYSYNEQFF.

This chain connects TRBV5-1 to TRBJ2-3. This CDR3 has 14 residues. CDR1 and CDR2 (germline): SGHRS, YFSETQ. Here the CDR3 reads CASSRRQSTDTQYF.

The V gene is TRBV7-8, the J gene TRBJ1-4; TCRdb outputs TRBD1, but without DNA this stays unchecked. The CDR3 sequence is 14 residues long. Germline CDR1 SGHVS, CDR2 FQNEAQ. CDR3 in amino acids: CASSVQGASAKLFF.